The clone carrying this T cell receptor beta chain was seen at least ten times. RNA transcripts gave rise to amplified TCR beta CDR3 regions. The HTBI primer set served for first-round RT-PCR of the TCR CDR3. Using its own MiXCR run on the multiplex PCR reads, TCRdb lists one record per CDR3 protein. The data show 45,000 or so distinct CDR3 sequences, about half seen once. This entry is derived from a study of T cells in Graves' hyperthyroidism and ophthalmopathy. Germline V lookup: CDR1 MDHEN, CDR2 SYDVKM. Deletions cut 2 bases from V and 6 bases from J, with 10 bases between. The CDR3 extends over 14 amino acids.

V usage is TRBV28 and J usage is TRBJ1-4, with D tentatively TRBD1 (6 bases). This clonotype originated in a woman between 50 and 59 years old with Graves' hyperthyroidism. Sequencing input: peripheral blood or thyroid tissue (not recorded which). CDR3: CASSLVGGDEKLFF. As DNA, the CDR3 is TGTGCCAGCAGTTTAGTTGGGGGCGATGAAAAACTGTTTTTT.